The present T cell receptor (beta chain) was sequenced within a study of cytomegalovirus exposure and HLA in healthy donors. For this clone: No antigen is known for it.

Whole-study results and caveats: Specificity of a few CMV-associated chains for CMV antigens was verified in vitro.

13 Jbeta primers and 60 Vbeta primers were used for the PCR. TCRdb keeps only in-frame clones here, not all; method: immunoSEQ multiplex PCR. The table lists roughly 190,000 clones, roughly 80% of them singletons. Germline CDR1 SGHRS, CDR2 YFSETQ. The CDR3 covers 16 residues. Trimming cost V 3 bases and J 0 bases; bases outside gene matches: 6. The rearrangement uses TRBV5-1 and TRBJ1-1; 9 bases agree with TRBD1. The receptor comes from a man in his forties or fifties in good health and CMV-seropositive. Source material: PBMCs. Here the CDR3 DNA reads TGCGCCAGCAGCTCGAAGGGACAGGGAATGAACACTGAAGCTTTCTTT. Protein sequence: CASSSKGQGMNTEAFF. Using reference TRBV5-1 and TRBJ1-1 for the parts outside the CDR3, the full variable domain is KAGVTQTPRYLIKTRGQQVTLSCSPISGHRSVSWYQQTPGQGLQFLFEYFSETQRNKGNFPGRFSGRQFSNSRSEMNVSTLELGDSALYLCASSSKGQGMNTEAFFGQGTRLTVV.